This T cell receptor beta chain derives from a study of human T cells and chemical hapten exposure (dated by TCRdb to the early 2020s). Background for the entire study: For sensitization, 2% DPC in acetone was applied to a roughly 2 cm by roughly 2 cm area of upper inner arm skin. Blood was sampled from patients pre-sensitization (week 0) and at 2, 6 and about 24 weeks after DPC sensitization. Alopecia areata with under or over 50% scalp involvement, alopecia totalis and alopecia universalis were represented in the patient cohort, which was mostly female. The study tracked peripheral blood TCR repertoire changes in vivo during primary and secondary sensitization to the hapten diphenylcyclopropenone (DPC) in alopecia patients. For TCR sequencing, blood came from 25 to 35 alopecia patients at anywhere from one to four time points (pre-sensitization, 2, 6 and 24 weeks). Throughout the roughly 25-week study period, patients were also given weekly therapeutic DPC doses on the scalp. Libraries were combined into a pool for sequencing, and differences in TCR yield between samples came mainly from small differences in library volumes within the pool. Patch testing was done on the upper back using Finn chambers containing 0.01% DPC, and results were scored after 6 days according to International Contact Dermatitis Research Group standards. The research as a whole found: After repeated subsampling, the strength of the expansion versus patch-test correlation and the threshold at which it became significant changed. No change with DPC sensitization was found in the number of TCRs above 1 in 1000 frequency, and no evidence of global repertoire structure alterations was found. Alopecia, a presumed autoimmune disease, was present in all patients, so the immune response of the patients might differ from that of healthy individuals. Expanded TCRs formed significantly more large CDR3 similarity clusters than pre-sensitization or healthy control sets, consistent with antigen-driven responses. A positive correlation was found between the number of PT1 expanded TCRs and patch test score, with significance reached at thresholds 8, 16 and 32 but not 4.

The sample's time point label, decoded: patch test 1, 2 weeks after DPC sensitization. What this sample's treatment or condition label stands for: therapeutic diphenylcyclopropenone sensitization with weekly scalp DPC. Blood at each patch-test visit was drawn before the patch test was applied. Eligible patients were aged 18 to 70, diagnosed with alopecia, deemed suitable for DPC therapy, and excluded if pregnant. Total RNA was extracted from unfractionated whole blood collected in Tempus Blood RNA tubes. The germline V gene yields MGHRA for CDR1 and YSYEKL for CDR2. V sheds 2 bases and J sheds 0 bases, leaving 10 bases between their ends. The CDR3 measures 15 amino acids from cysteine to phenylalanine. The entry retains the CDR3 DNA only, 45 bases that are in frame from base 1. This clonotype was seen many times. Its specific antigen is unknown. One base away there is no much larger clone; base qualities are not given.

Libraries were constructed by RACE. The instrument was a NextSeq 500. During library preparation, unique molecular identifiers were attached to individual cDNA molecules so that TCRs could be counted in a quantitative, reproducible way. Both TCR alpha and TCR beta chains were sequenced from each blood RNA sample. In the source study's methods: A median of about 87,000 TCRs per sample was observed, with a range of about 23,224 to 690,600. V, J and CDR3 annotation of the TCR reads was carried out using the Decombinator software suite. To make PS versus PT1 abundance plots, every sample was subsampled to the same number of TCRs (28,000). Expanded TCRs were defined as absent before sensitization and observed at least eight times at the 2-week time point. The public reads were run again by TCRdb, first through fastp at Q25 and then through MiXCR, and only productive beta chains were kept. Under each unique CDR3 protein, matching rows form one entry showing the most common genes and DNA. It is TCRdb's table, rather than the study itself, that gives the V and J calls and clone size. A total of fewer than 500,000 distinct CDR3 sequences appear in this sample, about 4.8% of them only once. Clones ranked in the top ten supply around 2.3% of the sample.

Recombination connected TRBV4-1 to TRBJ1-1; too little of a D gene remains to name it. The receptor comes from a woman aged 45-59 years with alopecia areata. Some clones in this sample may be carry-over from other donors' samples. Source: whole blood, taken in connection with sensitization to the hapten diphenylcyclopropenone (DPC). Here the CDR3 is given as CASSQIGSLNTEAFF. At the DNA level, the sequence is TGCGCCAGCAGCCAAATCGGCAGCTTGAACACTGAAGCTTTCTTT.